The 29 T cell receptor beta chains listed next were all sequenced from one sample in a study of shared clonotypes between healthy human individuals. The naive CD8 subset, CD45RO-negative cells positively selected for CCR7, excluded terminally differentiated effector memory CD45RA+ cells. The repertoire was sequenced with immunoSEQ multiplex PCR; TCRdb's copy has only in-frame clones and lacks some. This table holds roughly 2.1 million clones, roughly 91% found once. Sequencing used naive CD8+ T cells from PBMCs. These receptor sequences come from a man aged 18 to 30 in good health. Some clones in this sample may be carry-over from other donors' samples.

The V gene is TRBV19, the J gene TRBJ2-1; 9 bases line up with TRBD1. Trimming removed 5 bases from V and 4 bases from J; junction bases left unmatched: 6. This CDR3 comprises 15 residues. Germline V gene sequence: CDR1 LNHDA, CDR2 SQIVND (reference sequence). CDR3 protein: CASSLGQGHYNEQFF. In DNA, the CDR3 is TGTGCCAGTAGTTTGGGACAGGGCCATTACAATGAGCAGTTCTTC.

This rearrangement joins TRBV5-1 to TRBJ2-1, with 7 bases that match TRBD2. This CDR3 has 16 residues. The germline V gene encodes CDR1 SGHRS and CDR2 YFSETQ. V was pared by 4 bases and J by 10 bases, with 17 bases of the junction left unmatched. Here the CDR3 DNA reads TGCGCCAGCAGCACACGACTAGCCCTGACCCTTGAGGAGCAGTTCTTC. This codes for CASSTRLALTLEEQFF. Based on the CDR3 plus reference TRBV5-1 and TRBJ2-1, the full variable domain is KAGVTQTPRYLIKTRGQQVTLSCSPISGHRSVSWYQQTPGQGLQFLFEYFSETQRNKGNFPGRFSGRQFSNSRSEMNVSTLELGDSALYLCASSTRLALTLEEQFFGPGTRLTVL.

This clone was detected once. This chain uses TRBV7-2 with TRBJ1-1; D might be TRBD1 (5 bases). The ends were cut back, 4 bases at V and 8 bases at J, with 20 bases in the middle. Germline V gene data show CDR1 as SGHTA and CDR2 as FQGNSA. CDR3 length equals 15 residues. CDR3 sequence: CASSWSSGGRTEAFF. CDR3 bases: TGTGCCAGCAGCTGGTCCTCTGGGGGTCGTACGGAAGCTTTCTTT.

The V gene is TRBV6-5, the J gene TRBJ1-3; D remains unclear. From germline, CDR1 is MNHEY and CDR2 SVGAGI. This CDR3 comprises 13 residues. Trimming cost V 6 bases and J 3 bases, with 9 bases left between them. CDR3 protein: CASRKTGGNTIYF. In nucleotides, the CDR3 is TGTGCCAGCAGAAAAACCGGTGGAAACACCATATATTTT.

V is TRBV2 and J is TRBJ2-1; D gene uncertain. V was shortened by 3 bases and J by 5 bases, with 14 bases between the two germline ends. The CDR3 contains 15 residues. Germline CDR1 SNHLY, CDR2 FYNNEI. This chain's CDR3 is CASSDRVVSHNEQFF. CDR3 DNA sequence: TGTGCCAGCAGTGATAGGGTAGTGTCTCACAATGAGCAGTTCTTC.

The chain joins TRBV7-9 to TRBJ2-2, with TRBD1 identical over 8 bases. Trimming took 7 bases from V and 1 from J; bases not matched to a gene: 8. The CDR3 sequence is 16 residues long. Germline V CDR1 and CDR2: SEHNR, FQNEAQ (reference sequence). The chain's CDR3 is CASTIPGQVNTGELFF. The DNA for the CDR3 is TGTGCCAGCACGATTCCGGGACAGGTGAACACCGGGGAGCTGTTTTTT.

The genes are TRBV18 and TRBJ2-1; a possible D gene is TRBD1 (5 bases). CDR1 KGHSH and CDR2 LQKENI come from the germline V gene. Trimming took 0 bases from V and 8 from J, leaving 14 bases between them. The CDR3 covers 15 residues. DNA of the CDR3: TGTGCCAGCTCACCACCGGTGTCCAGGGTCCATGAGCAGTTCTTC. This encodes CASSPPVSRVHEQFF.

The chain is built from TRBV6-5 and TRBJ1-2, with D possibly being TRBD1 (6 bases). Germline V gene lookup returns CDR1 MNHEY and CDR2 SVGAGI. The CDR3 runs 15 residues. V was trimmed by 4 bases and J by 2 bases, leaving 14 bases between them. DNA for the CDR3: TGTGCCAGCAGTTCCCTGGACAGAACGAACTATGGCTACACCTTC. Amino acids: CASSSLDRTNYGYTF.

The rearrangement joins TRBV4-2 to TRBJ2-7, with 7 bases that match TRBD1. The CDR3 has 15 residues. Losses at the gene ends were 3 bases for V and 3 bases for J; bases not matched to a gene: 8. The germline gives CDR1 LGHNA, CDR2 YNFKEQ. The CDR3 is CASSHEGASYYEQYF. The DNA of the CDR3 is TGTGCCAGCAGCCACGAGGGGGCGTCGTACTACGAGCAGTACTTC.

V is TRBV6-5 and J is TRBJ2-7; TRBD1 agrees at 9 bases. V gave up 6 bases and J gave up 4 bases; unmatched junction bases: 7. There are 14 residues in the CDR3. CDR1 and CDR2 from the germline V gene are MNHEY and SVGAGI. The CDR3 spells CASRGDRVPYEQYF. The CDR3 nucleotides read TGTGCCAGCAGGGGGGACAGGGTCCCTTACGAGCAGTACTTC.

The V gene is TRBV7-2, the J gene TRBJ2-1, with D perhaps TRBD1 (5 bases). This CDR3 is 15 amino acids long. Trimming left V 1 base short and J 7 bases short, with 14 bases between. Germline V lookup: CDR1 SGHTA, CDR2 FQGNSA. The CDR3 nucleotides read TGTGCCAGCAGCTTAGTCGTATATAAGGGGAATGAGCAGTTCTTC. Its translation is CASSLVVYKGNEQFF. The complete variable domain, with remaining parts taken from reference TRBV7-2 and TRBJ2-1, reads GAGVSQSPSNKVTEKGKDVELRCDPISGHTALYWYRQSLGQGLEFLIYFQGNSAPDKSGLPSDRFSAERTGGSVSTLTIQRTQQEDSAVYLCASSLVVYKGNEQFFGPGTRLTVL.

The CDR3 reads CASSARGSWETQYF. Here the CDR3 DNA reads TGTGCCAGCAGCGCCAGGGGATCGTGGGAGACCCAGTACTTC. This chain links TRBV2 with TRBJ2-5, with D perhaps matching TRBD1 (6 bases). Germline-derived CDR1 and CDR2 are SNHLY and FYNNEI. This CDR3 contains 14 residues. The V and J ends lost 6 bases and 5 bases respectively, with 16 bases between them.

This rearrangement joins TRBV29-1 to TRBJ2-1; 9 nucleotides align to TRBD1. This CDR3 region has 14 residues. Germline CDR1 reads SQVTM; CDR2 reads ANQGSEA. Trimming removed 7 bases from V and 4 bases from J; junction bases left unmatched: 8. CDR3 region: CSAPGQGLYNEQFF. In DNA form, the CDR3 reads TGCAGCGCCCCTGGACAGGGGCTGTACAATGAGCAGTTCTTC.

This clone has just one count. This chain joins TRBV9 and TRBJ1-1; 8 nucleotides match TRBD1. After removal of 0 bases from V and 1 base from J, the junction contained 2 bases not matched to a gene. CDR3 length: 15 amino acids. The germline gives CDR1 SGDLS, CDR2 YYNGEE. The CDR3, as DNA: TGTGCCAGCAGCGTAGACGACAGGGGGAACACTGAAGCTTTCTTT. Its protein product is CASSVDDRGNTEAFF.

V and J are TRBV2 and TRBJ2-4; TRBD1 aligns across 9 bases. The trim removed 0 bases at V and 7 bases at J, leaving 7 bases unmatched. The CDR3 is 16 amino acids. Germline-derived CDR1 and CDR2 are SNHLY and FYNNEI. The CDR3 DNA is TGTGCCAGCAGTGAAGCGAGTGACAGGGGGAGGAACATTCAGTACTTC. Amino acid sequence: CASSEASDRGRNIQYF.

The chain recombines TRBV9 with TRBJ2-7; D is undetermined. CDR3 length equals 15 residues. Between the trimmed V and J ends, which lost 4 bases and 0 bases, there was a span of 14 bases. Germline V gene data show CDR1 as SGDLS and CDR2 as YYNGEE. The CDR3 DNA sequence: TGTGCCAGCAGCCCAAAGTCGGGCCTCTCCTACGAGCAGTACTTC. Translation gives CASSPKSGLSYEQYF.

The V call is TRBV27, the J call TRBJ1-1; unclear D gene. V lost 3 bases and J 5 bases, leaving 7 bases between the germline ends. Germline CDR1 reads MNHEY; CDR2 reads SMNVEV (reference sequence). The CDR3 extends over 12 amino acids. The CDR3 is CASSFDGTEAFF. The CDR3 DNA sequence: TGTGCCAGCAGTTTCGATGGGACTGAAGCTTTCTTT.

The gene calls are TRBV28 and TRBJ1-4; TRBD1 is a possible D gene (6 bases). The germline V and J ends were trimmed by 6 bases and 0 bases, with 11 bases remaining between them. The V gene's germline CDR1 is MDHEN and CDR2 SYDVKM. CDR3 length: 15 amino acids. The CDR3 loop reads CASSPRQATNEKLFF. The CDR3 DNA is TGTGCCAGCAGCCCAAGACAGGCAACTAATGAAAAACTGTTTTTT.

The chain links TRBV27 to TRBJ2-7; D unclear. V gave up 0 bases and J gave up 0 bases, with 9 bases separating them. CDR3 size: 15 residues. Germline loops: CDR1 MNHEY, CDR2 SMNVEV (reference sequence). DNA of the CDR3: TGTGCCAGCAGTTTATCGGCAAGGAGCTCCTACGAGCAGTACTTC. As protein: CASSLSARSSYEQYF.

The chain is built from TRBV6-5 and TRBJ1-2, with 10 bases identical to TRBD1. Per the germline V gene, CDR1 is MNHEY and CDR2 is SVGAGI. Losses at the gene ends were 3 bases for V and 1 base for J; bases not matched to a gene: 2. The CDR3 sequence is 15 residues long. For the CDR3, the DNA is TGTGCCAGCAGTTATGACAGGGGGCTTAACTATGGCTACACCTTC. It codes for CASSYDRGLNYGYTF.

V usage is TRBV7-3 and J usage is TRBJ2-1; 11 positions match TRBD2. CDR3 length: 20 residues. V lost 2 bases to trimming and J lost 2 bases; unmatched junction nucleotides: 14. CDR1 and CDR2 from the germline V gene are SGHTA and FQGTGA. CDR3: CASSLWLSSGRSGTYNEQFF. The CDR3 bases are TGTGCCAGCAGCTTATGGCTTTCTAGCGGGAGGTCAGGGACCTACAATGAGCAGTTCTTC.

The V call is TRBV10-3, the J call TRBJ2-5, with D tentatively TRBD1 (5 bases). This CDR3 is 15 amino acids long. CDR1 and CDR2 (germline): ENHRY, SYGVKD. The V end was cut by 3 bases, the J end by 2 bases, with 13 bases between. The CDR3 coding sequence is TGTGCCATCAGTGACCACCCAGGGTGGCAAGAGACCCAGTACTTC. Its translation is CAISDHPGWQETQYF.

This chain links TRBV27 with TRBJ1-2; 12 bases are a match to TRBD1. The V and J ends lost 3 bases and 8 bases, in that order; junction bases with no gene match: 10. Germline CDR1 is MNHEY and CDR2 is SMNVEV (reference sequence). CDR3 length: 16 amino acids. This CDR3 is CASSFGTGGGYGGYTF. The CDR3 coding sequence is TGTGCCAGCAGTTTCGGGACAGGGGGCGGATATGGAGGCTACACCTTC.

The rearrangement uses TRBV13 and TRBJ1-2; 8 bases agree with TRBD1. After removal of 7 bases from V and 6 bases from J, the junction contained 4 bases not matched to a gene. Germline V gene sequence: CDR1 PRHDT, CDR2 FYEKMQ (reference sequence). The CDR3 runs 12 residues. CDR3 in amino acids: CASTLTGDGYTF. The CDR3 DNA reads TGTGCCAGCACCCTGACAGGGGATGGCTACACCTTC.

J is TRBJ2-1 and V is TRBV5-6; 11 nucleotides agree with TRBD2. The CDR3 length is 18 residues. V shed 0 bases and J 1 base; nucleotides not matched to a gene: 6. Germline lookup yields CDR1 SGHDT and CDR2 YYEEEE. The CDR3 is CASSLDISGRGSYNEQFF. CDR3 coding DNA: TGTGCCAGCAGCTTGGATATTAGCGGGAGGGGGTCCTACAATGAGCAGTTCTTC.

The V call is TRBV9, the J call TRBJ1-4, with D perhaps matching TRBD1 (6 bases). V lost 8 bases to trimming and J lost 7 bases, with 15 bases between them. Germline V lookup: CDR1 SGDLS, CDR2 YYNGEE. The CDR3 has 13 residues. The CDR3 coding sequence is TGTGCCAGAGTTGGAGGGGGGAGTGAAAAACTGTTTTTT. Translation gives CARVGGGSEKLFF.

This clone was seen only once. The chain combines TRBV7-8 with TRBJ1-2; TRBD1 is a possible D gene (5 bases). Trimming removed 2 bases from V and 0 bases from J, with 13 bases in between. The CDR3 runs to 16 residues. Germline V gives CDR1 SGHVS, CDR2 FQNEAQ. The CDR3 protein is CASSLKAGPSNYGYTF. Written as DNA, the CDR3 is TGTGCCAGCAGCTTAAAGGCGGGGCCGTCTAACTATGGCTACACCTTC.

This CDR3 reads CASSYSIVWNQPQHF. As DNA, the CDR3 is TGTGCCAGCAGTTACTCGATCGTGTGGAATCAGCCCCAGCATTTT. The rearrangement joins TRBV6-6 to TRBJ1-5; unclear D gene. V lost 0 bases to trimming and J lost 4 bases, with 10 bases between them. Germline values: CDR1 MNHNY, CDR2 SVGAGI (reference sequence). This CDR3 region has 15 residues.

CDR3 coding DNA: TGTGCCATCAGTAGGAGCTCCGGGGCCACTGAAGCTTTCTTT. Amino acid sequence: CAISRSSGATEAFF. This rearrangement joins TRBV10-3 to TRBJ1-1; tentative D call: TRBD1 (5 bases). CDR3 length: 14 amino acids. Germline V gene data show CDR1 as ENHRY and CDR2 as SYGVKD. Trimming left V 5 bases short and J 4 bases short, with 14 bases between.